One and the same sample provided the 31 T cell receptor beta chains below, sequenced in a study of shared clonotypes between healthy human individuals. The data were produced by immunoSEQ multiplex PCR, yet TCRdb's version contains in-frame clones alone and is incomplete. The table shows around 2,000,000 clones, with 85% to 95% occurring only once. The source material was naive CD4+ T cells sorted from blood. This sample's subset: CD45RA+ positively selected. The source of these receptors is a man aged 18 to 30 in good health.

The chain uses TRBV5-4 and TRBJ2-5, with no clear D. The germline gives CDR1 SGHNT, CDR2 YYREEE (reference sequence). CDR3 length: 14 amino acids. Trimming removed 2 bases at V and 5 bases at J, with 13 bases between. DNA of the CDR3: TGTGCCAGCAGCTTTTTCGCGCAAGTGGAGACCCAGTACTTC. Translating it yields CASSFFAQVETQYF.

This clone was detected only a few times. This CDR3 reads CASRQAFINSPLHF. The CDR3 DNA reads TGTGCCAGCAGACAGGCCTTTATAAATTCACCCCTCCACTTT. The rearrangement links TRBV11-2 to TRBJ1-6; possible D gene TRBD1, 5 bases. V was pared by 6 bases and J by 7 bases, with 13 bases between. This CDR3 region has 14 residues. CDR1 and CDR2 (germline): SGHAT, FQNNGV.

This sequence joins TRBV28 and TRBJ2-3; D gene uncertain. The CDR3 extends over 11 amino acids. The ends were cut back, 8 bases at V and 5 bases at J, with 8 bases in the middle. Germline CDR1 is MDHEN and CDR2 is SYDVKM. CDR3 nucleotides: TGTGCCAGCTCGAACAGAGATACGCAGTATTTT. This sequence encodes CASSNRDTQYF.

The V and J genes are TRBV14 and TRBJ2-4, with 9 bases identical to TRBD2. Germline V lookup: CDR1 SGHDN, CDR2 FVKESK. After removal of 0 bases from V and 2 bases from J, the junction contained 5 bases not matched to a gene. The CDR3 has 17 amino acids. CDR3 DNA: TGTGCCAGCAGCCAAGATTCAGCGGGAGGAACCAAAAACATTCAGTACTTC. Amino acids: CASSQDSAGGTKNIQYF.

The chain employs TRBV10-3 and TRBJ1-1; unclear D gene. V gave up 4 bases and J gave up 1 base, with 7 bases separating them. Germline loops: CDR1 ENHRY, CDR2 SYGVKD. The CDR3 covers 13 residues. As DNA, the CDR3 is TGTGCCATCAGTGCTGAGCCGAACACTGAAGCTTTCTTT. Protein product: CAISAEPNTEAFF.

With regard to this clone: Other DNA variants within this sample encode the same CDR3. The gene calls are TRBV5-4 and TRBJ2-1; TRBD1 is a possible D gene (6 bases). Germline V lookup: CDR1 SGHNT, CDR2 YYREEE (reference sequence). V was pared by 2 bases and J by 0 bases, with 9 bases between. The CDR3 has 15 residues. The CDR3 loop reads CASSLGGSSYNEQFF. The CDR3 nucleotides read TGTGCCAGCAGCTTAGGGGGAAGCTCCTACAATGAGCAGTTCTTC.

This sequence joins TRBV7-8 and TRBJ2-7; D call uncertain. Germline CDR1 reads SGHVS; CDR2 reads FQNEAQ. This CDR3 has 15 amino acids. The V end was cut by 4 bases, the J end by 1 base, with 14 bases between. The chain's CDR3 is CASSSRTDGSYEQYF. The CDR3 DNA reads TGTGCCAGCAGCTCCAGGACGGATGGGTCCTACGAGCAGTACTTC.

The chain joins TRBV10-3 to TRBJ1-3; D is perhaps TRBD1 (5 bases). Trimming pared 11 bases from V and 4 bases from J, leaving 15 bases between. CDR1 ENHRY and CDR2 SYGVKD come from the germline V gene. This CDR3 spans 13 amino acids. The CDR3 sequence: CASIPGVGNTIYF. The DNA for the CDR3 is TGTGCCTCAATCCCGGGGGTGGGAAACACCATATATTTT.

The chain has TRBV7-2 and TRBJ2-7, with D perhaps assigned TRBD1 or TRBD2 (5 bases each). This CDR3 has 16 amino acids. Germline CDR1 reads SGHTA; CDR2 reads FQGNSA. The V and J ends lost 8 bases and 7 bases respectively, with 27 bases between them. The DNA for the CDR3 is TGTGCCAGCGCACCAACCGGGGCCAGTCCCTATGGGGAGCAGTACTTC. Translated, it gives CASAPTGASPYGEQYF.

J is TRBJ1-4 and V is TRBV28; D uncertain. The V end was cut by 4 bases, the J end by 17 bases, with 14 bases between. CDR1 MDHEN and CDR2 SYDVKM come from the germline V gene. This CDR3 spans 11 amino acids. CDR3 sequence: CASSSPGSVFF. The CDR3 region has the DNA TGTGCCAGCAGTTCCCCCGGGTCCGTTTTTTTT.

This clone was observed a few times. The chain joins TRBV19 to TRBJ1-2, with D uncertain. The germline V and J ends were trimmed by 3 bases and 2 bases, with 13 bases remaining between them. Germline values: CDR1 LNHDA, CDR2 SQIVND (reference sequence). This CDR3 spans 15 amino acids. The CDR3 DNA sequence: TGTGCCAGTAGTATCTTTGCCGGACCCAACTATGGCTACACCTTC. It specifies CASSIFAGPNYGYTF. Drawing the rest from reference TRBV19 and TRBJ1-2, the complete variable domain is DGGITQSPKYLFRKEGQNVTLSCEQNLNHDAMYWYRQDPGQGLRLIYYSQIVNDFQKGDIAEGYSVSREKKESFPLTVTSAQKNPTAFYLCASSIFAGPNYGYTFGSGTRLTVV.

The J gene is TRBJ2-7, the V gene TRBV18; D unclear. Trimming removed 5 bases from V and 5 bases from J, with 10 bases in between. Germline V gene sequence: CDR1 KGHSH, CDR2 LQKENI. The CDR3 length is 12 residues. The CDR3 nucleotides read TGTGCCAGCTCAAAAAAGGCTCACGAGCAGTACTTC. This encodes CASSKKAHEQYF.

As to this clone: Within the sample, other DNA sequences also encode this same CDR3. The chain joins TRBV6-5 to TRBJ1-1; 10 bases agree with TRBD1. V lost 2 bases to trimming and J lost 0 bases; unmatched junction nucleotides: 0. CDR3 length: 15 amino acids. Germline-derived CDR1 and CDR2 are MNHEY and SVGAGI. The CDR3 sequence is CASSYGTGVNTEAFF. The DNA for the CDR3 is TGTGCCAGCAGTTACGGGACAGGGGTGAACACTGAAGCTTTCTTT.

V gene TRBV6-5 combines with J gene TRBJ1-1; TRBD1 aligns across 9 bases. The germline CDR1 and CDR2 sequences are MNHEY and SVGAGI. CDR3 size: 13 residues. V shed 6 bases, J shed 7 bases, and the junction held 6 bases outside the gene matches. The CDR3 spells CASRPQGADEAFF. In DNA form, the CDR3 reads TGTGCCAGCAGACCACAGGGGGCTGATGAAGCTTTCTTT.

The rearrangement joins TRBV15 to TRBJ1-6; no clear D. CDR1 is LNHNV, CDR2 YYDKDF, per germline (reference sequence). V was shortened by 2 bases and J by 4 bases, with 12 bases between the two germline ends. CDR3 length equals 16 residues. CDR3 DNA sequence: TGTGCCACCAGCAGATCAGGACGGGAGTATAATTCACCCCTCCACTTT. Translating gives CATSRSGREYNSPLHF. The whole variable domain, filled in from reference TRBV15 and TRBJ1-6, reads DAMVIQNPRYQVTQFGKPVTLSCSQTLNHNVMYWYQQKSSQAPKLLFHYYDKDFNNEADTPDNFQSRRPNTSFCFLDIRSPGLGDTAMYLCATSRSGREYNSPLHFGNGTRLTVT.

The V and J genes are TRBV7-2 and TRBJ2-1; D remains ambiguous. Between the trimmed V and J ends, which lost 1 base and 4 bases, there was a span of 8 bases. The germline gives CDR1 SGHTA, CDR2 FQGNSA. The CDR3 contains 14 residues. The CDR3: CASSLEFSYNEQFF. The CDR3 nucleotides are TGTGCCAGCAGCTTAGAATTCAGTTACAATGAGCAGTTCTTC.

The V gene is TRBV15, the J gene TRBJ1-2; D possibly corresponds to TRBD1 (5 bases). The CDR3 loop spans 17 amino acids. Germline CDR1 and CDR2: LNHNV and YYDKDF (reference sequence). Between the trimmed V and J ends, which lost 2 bases and 2 bases, there was a span of 18 bases. Here the CDR3 reads CATSRPSGHLTNYGYTF. DNA for the CDR3: TGTGCCACCAGCAGACCCTCAGGGCATCTTACCAACTATGGCTACACCTTC.

The chain joins TRBV9 to TRBJ2-3; 9 positions match TRBD2. The germline V gene has CDR1 SGDLS and CDR2 YYNGEE. This CDR3 contains 16 residues. The V and J ends lost 0 bases and 5 bases, in that order; junction bases with no gene match: 7. CDR3 nucleotides: TGTGCCAGCAGCGTAGGAGGCGGGAGGGCCGTAGATACGCAGTATTTT. Translated, it gives CASSVGGGRAVDTQYF. The full variable domain, its missing parts supplied by reference TRBV9 and TRBJ2-3, is DSGVTQTPKHLITATGQRVTLRCSPRSGDLSVYWYQQSLDQGLQFLIQYYNGEERAKGNILERFSAQQFPDLHSELNLSSLELGDSALYFCASSVGGGRAVDTQYFGPGTRLTVL.

The chain uses TRBV5-1 and TRBJ1-1; perhaps TRBD1 as D (6 bases). V lost 3 bases, J lost 5 bases, and 17 bases lay in between. This CDR3 comprises 15 residues. CDR1 and CDR2 from the germline V gene are SGHRS and YFSETQ. In DNA form, the CDR3 reads TGCGCCAGCAGCTGGGGTCCAGGGGAAGGGACTGAAGCTTTCTTT. Amino acids: CASSWGPGEGTEAFF.

The CDR3 sequence: CARSLRARFGRCPPINYGYTF. The CDR3 coding sequence is TGTGCCAGAAGCTTGCGGGCCAGATTTGGACGGTGCCCCCCCATTAACTATGGCTACACCTTC. This rearrangement joins TRBV5-3 to TRBJ1-2, with unresolved D. TRBV5-3 is reported as an ORF; its role is uncertain. There are 21 residues in the CDR3. Trimming left V 1 base short and J 1 base short, with 29 bases between.

V gene TRBV7-2 combines with J gene TRBJ2-7; maybe TRBD1 (5 bases). CDR3 length: 14 amino acids. The germline V and J ends were trimmed by 1 base and 4 bases, with 11 bases remaining between them. Germline loops: CDR1 SGHTA, CDR2 FQGNSA. The CDR3 sequence: CASSLVKGWYEQYF. The CDR3, as DNA: TGTGCCAGCAGCTTAGTCAAGGGGTGGTACGAGCAGTACTTC.

This clone was counted once. The chain is built from TRBV15 and TRBJ1-5, with 8 bases lining up with TRBD1. Germline V lookup: CDR1 LNHNV, CDR2 YYDKDF (reference sequence). With V trimmed by 1 base and J by 6 bases, 5 bases remained unmatched. This CDR3 comprises 15 residues. CDR3 coding DNA: TGTGCCACCAGCAGAGTTCCAGGGGGCGGTCAGCCCCAGCATTTT. Translated: CATSRVPGGGQPQHF.

The chain uses TRBV7-9 and TRBJ1-4; D is ambiguous. The CDR3 runs to 12 residues. Trimming took off 4 bases at V and 8 bases at J, with 8 bases between the two ends. Germline V gene lookup returns CDR1 SEHNR and CDR2 FQNEAQ (reference sequence). DNA of the CDR3: TGTGCCAGCAGCTCGACCTGGGAAAAACTGTTTTTT. This translates into CASSSTWEKLFF.

This chain joins TRBV7-2 and TRBJ2-4; 7 bases match TRBD2. V gave up 5 bases and J gave up 7 bases; unmatched junction bases: 14. Germline V lookup: CDR1 SGHTA, CDR2 FQGNSA. CDR3 length equals 16 residues. The CDR3 sequence is CASSLRGAGADNIQYF. Written as DNA, the CDR3 is TGTGCCAGCAGCCTCCGCGGGGCGGGAGCGGACAACATTCAGTACTTC.

This chain connects TRBV11-2 to TRBJ2-7; 10 bases align to TRBD2. This CDR3 contains 17 residues. Trimming took 5 bases from V and 3 from J; bases not matched to a gene: 13. The V gene's germline CDR1 is SGHAT and CDR2 FQNNGV. CDR3 bases: TGTGCCAGCAGCAAACGAGCGAGTCTAGCGGGAGACTACGAGCAGTACTTC. Protein product: CASSKRASLAGDYEQYF.

V gene TRBV5-6 combines with J gene TRBJ2-1, with no clear D. Germline CDR1 and CDR2: SGHDT and YYEEEE. Deletions cut 0 bases from V and 5 bases from J, with 6 bases between. The CDR3 has 13 residues. The CDR3 region is CASSLAFDNEQFF. In nucleotides, the CDR3 is TGTGCCAGCAGCTTGGCCTTCGACAATGAGCAGTTCTTC.

The V gene is TRBV4-1, the J gene TRBJ1-5; 7 positions agree with TRBD1. Germline CDR1 and CDR2: MGHRA and YSYEKL. This CDR3 comprises 17 residues. V lost 3 bases, J lost 0 bases, and 8 bases stayed unmatched. CDR3 in DNA: TGCGCCAGCAGCCAGGGATCCGGGACAGCTAGCAATCAGCCCCAGCATTTT. Its protein product is CASSQGSGTASNQPQHF.

This chain links TRBV6-1 with TRBJ2-2; unclear D gene. V gave up 10 bases and J gave up 6 bases, with 12 bases separating them. This CDR3 is built from 12 residues. Looked up from germline, CDR1 is MNHNS and CDR2 is SASEGT. The CDR3 here is CAILPAAGELFF. In nucleotides, the CDR3 is TGTGCCATCTTACCTGCGGCCGGGGAGCTGTTTTTT.

The chain recombines TRBV5-6 with TRBJ2-7, with TRBD1 matching 7 bases. J lost 7 bases, V lost 1 base, and 11 bases had no gene match. CDR1 and CDR2 from the germline V gene are SGHDT and YYEEEE. CDR3 length equals 15 residues. As DNA, the CDR3 is TGTGCCAGCAGCTTGCGCGTGGCAGGGGGTCGGGAGCAGTACTTC. This translates into CASSLRVAGGREQYF. Full variable domain (outside the CDR3, taken from reference TRBV5-6 and TRBJ2-7): DAGVTQSPTHLIKTRGQQVTLRCSPKSGHDTVSWYQQALGQGPQFIFQYYEEEERQRGNFPDRFSGHQFPNYSSELNVNALLLGDSALYLCASSLRVAGGREQYFGPGTRLTVT.

This rearrangement joins TRBV7-2 to TRBJ2-3, with 15 bases identical to TRBD2. Germline loops: CDR1 SGHTA, CDR2 FQGNSA. The CDR3 consists of 19 residues. V was clipped by 5 bases and J by 6 bases; unmatched bases: 15. The CDR3 bases are TGTGCCAGCAGCCTCGGACTAGCGGGAGGGCCCAATCCAGGGGATACGCAGTATTTT. It encodes CASSLGLAGGPNPGDTQYF.

A remark on this clone: The sample carries other DNA sequences with the same CDR3. The genes are TRBV25-1 and TRBJ1-4, with a tentative D call TRBD1 (6 bases). CDR1 is MGHDK and CDR2 is SYGVNS in the germline V gene. Deletions cut 1 base from V and 5 bases from J, with 11 bases between. This CDR3 spans 15 amino acids. The CDR3 spells CASSESGTPNEKLFF. In DNA form, the CDR3 reads TGTGCCAGCAGTGAATCCGGGACACCGAATGAAAAACTGTTTTTT.